Each of the 3 T cell receptor beta chains below was sequenced from the same sample in a study of shared clonotypes between healthy human individuals. The protocol was immunoSEQ multiplex PCR, while the TCRdb copy is restricted to in-frame clones and leaves out a portion. The table shows around 2.1 million clones, with roughly 91% occurring only once. CD45RO negativity and positive selection for CCR7 defined naive CD8 cells, a population that excluded terminally differentiated effector memory CD45RA+ cells. Sequencing was carried out using naive CD8+ T cells from PBMCs. The receptors come from a young man in good health. Some clones in this sample may be carry-over from other donors' samples.

This chain uses TRBV9 with TRBJ2-7; 8 nucleotides align to TRBD1. From germline, CDR1 is SGDLS and CDR2 YYNGEE. Trimming took 3 bases from V and 0 from J; bases not matched to a gene: 2. This CDR3 has 14 amino acids. The chain's CDR3 is CASSAGQASYEQYF. Here the CDR3 DNA reads TGTGCCAGCAGCGCGGGACAGGCCTCCTACGAGCAGTACTTC.

The V gene is TRBV23-1, the J gene TRBJ2-7; D gene unclear. TRBV23-1 is reported as an ORF; its role is uncertain. V gave up 11 bases and J gave up 5 bases, with 22 bases separating them. The CDR3 length is 14 residues. The CDR3 bases are TGCGCCCCCCGAAGGGCCAAGAGCCTCAACGAGCAGTACTTC. Protein product: CAPRRAKSLNEQYF.

This sequence joins TRBV2 and TRBJ2-3; D uncertain. This CDR3 is built from 15 residues. Germline V gene lookup returns CDR1 SNHLY and CDR2 FYNNEI. V was shortened by 4 bases and J by 0 bases, with 11 bases between the two germline ends. The CDR3 protein is CASSAPASSTDTQYF. CDR3 nucleotides: TGTGCCAGCAGTGCACCCGCGAGTAGCACAGATACGCAGTATTTT.